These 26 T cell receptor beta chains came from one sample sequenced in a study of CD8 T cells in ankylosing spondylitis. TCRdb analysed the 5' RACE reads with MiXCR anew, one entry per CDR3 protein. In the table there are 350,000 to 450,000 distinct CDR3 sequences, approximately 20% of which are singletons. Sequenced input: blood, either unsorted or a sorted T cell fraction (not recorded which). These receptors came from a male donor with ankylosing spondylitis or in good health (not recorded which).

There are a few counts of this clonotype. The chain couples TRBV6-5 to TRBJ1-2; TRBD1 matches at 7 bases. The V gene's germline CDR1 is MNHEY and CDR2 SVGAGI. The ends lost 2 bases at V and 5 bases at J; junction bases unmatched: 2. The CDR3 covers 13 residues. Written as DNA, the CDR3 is TGTGCCAGCAGTTACCAGACAGGGTATGGCTACACCTTC. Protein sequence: CASSYQTGYGYTF.

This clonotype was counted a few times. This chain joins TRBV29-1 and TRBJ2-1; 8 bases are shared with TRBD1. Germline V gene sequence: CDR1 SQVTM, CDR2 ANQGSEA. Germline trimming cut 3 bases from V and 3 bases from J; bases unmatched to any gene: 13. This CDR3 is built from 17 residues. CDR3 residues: CSVEAQITGGYYNEQFF. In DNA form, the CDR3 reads TGCAGCGTTGAGGCCCAGATTACAGGGGGATACTACAATGAGCAGTTCTTC.

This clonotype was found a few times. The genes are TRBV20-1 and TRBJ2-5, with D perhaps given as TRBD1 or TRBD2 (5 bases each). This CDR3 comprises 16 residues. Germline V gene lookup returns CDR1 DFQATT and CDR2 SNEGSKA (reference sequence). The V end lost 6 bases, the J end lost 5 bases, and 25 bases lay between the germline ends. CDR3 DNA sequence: TGCAGTGCCCCTCGGGGCCAACAGGCCGGGTGGGAGACCCAGTACTTC. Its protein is CSAPRGQQAGWETQYF.

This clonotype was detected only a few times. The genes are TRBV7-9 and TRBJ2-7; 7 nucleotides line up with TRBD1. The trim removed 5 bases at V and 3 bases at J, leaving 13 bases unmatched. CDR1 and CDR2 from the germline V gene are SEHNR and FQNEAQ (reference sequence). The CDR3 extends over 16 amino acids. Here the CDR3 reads CASSPKQGPLLYEQYF. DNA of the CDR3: TGTGCCAGCAGCCCTAAACAGGGGCCGCTCCTCTACGAGCAGTACTTC.

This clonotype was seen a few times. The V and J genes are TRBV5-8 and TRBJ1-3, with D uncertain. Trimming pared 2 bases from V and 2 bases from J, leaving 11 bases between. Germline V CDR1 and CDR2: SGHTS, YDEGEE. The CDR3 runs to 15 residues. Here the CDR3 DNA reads TGTGCCAGCAGCTTTTTAGGAGGGCCTGGAAACACCATATATTTT. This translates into CASSFLGGPGNTIYF. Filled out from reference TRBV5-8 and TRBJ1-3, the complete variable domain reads EAGVTQSPTHLIKTRGQQATLRCSPISGHTSVYWYQQALGLGLQFLLWYDEGEERNRGNFPPRFSGRQFPNYSSELNVNALELEDSALYLCASSFLGGPGNTIYFGEGSWLTVV.

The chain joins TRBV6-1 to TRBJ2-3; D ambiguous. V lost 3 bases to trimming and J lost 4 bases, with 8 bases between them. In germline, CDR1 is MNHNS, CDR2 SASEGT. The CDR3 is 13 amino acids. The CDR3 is CASSESPSDTQYF. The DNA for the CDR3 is TGTGCCAGCAGTGAGTCTCCCTCAGATACGCAGTATTTT.

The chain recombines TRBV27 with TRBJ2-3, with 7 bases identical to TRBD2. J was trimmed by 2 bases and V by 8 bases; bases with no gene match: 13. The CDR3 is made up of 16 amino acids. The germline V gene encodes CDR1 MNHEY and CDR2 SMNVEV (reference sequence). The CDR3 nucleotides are TGTGCCAGCTCCCCTGGGGGGGGGACCGACACAGATACGCAGTATTTT. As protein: CASSPGGGTDTDTQYF.

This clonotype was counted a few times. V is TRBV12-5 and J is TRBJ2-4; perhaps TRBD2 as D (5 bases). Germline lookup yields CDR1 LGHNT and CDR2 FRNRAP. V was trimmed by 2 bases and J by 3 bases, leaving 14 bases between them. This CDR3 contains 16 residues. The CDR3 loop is CASGLPVSGIKNIQYF. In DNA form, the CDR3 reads TGTGCTAGTGGTTTGCCCGTCTCGGGGATCAAAAACATTCAGTACTTC. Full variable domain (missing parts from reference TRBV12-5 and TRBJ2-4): DARVTQTPRHKVTEMGQEVTMRCQPILGHNTVFWYRQTMMQGLELLAYFRNRAPLDDSGMPKDRFSAEMPDATLATLKIQPSEPRDSAVYFCASGLPVSGIKNIQYFGAGTRLSVL.

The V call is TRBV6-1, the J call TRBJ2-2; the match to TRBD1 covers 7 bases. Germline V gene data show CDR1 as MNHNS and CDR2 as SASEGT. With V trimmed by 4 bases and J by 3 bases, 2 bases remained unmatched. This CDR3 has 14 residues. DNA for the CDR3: TGTGCCAGCAGTGTGGGACAGTACACCGGGGAGCTGTTTTTT. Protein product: CASSVGQYTGELFF.

CDR3 bases: TGTGCCAGCAGCCAGGGTGGGCCTAGCGGACAAGAGACCCAGTACTTC. Protein: CASSQGGPSGQETQYF. The chain employs TRBV3-1 and TRBJ2-5; TRBD2 matches 7 bases. Germline CDR1 reads LGHDT; CDR2 reads YNNKEL (reference sequence). The CDR3 is 16 amino acids. V was pared by 3 bases and J by 2 bases, with 9 bases of the junction left unmatched.

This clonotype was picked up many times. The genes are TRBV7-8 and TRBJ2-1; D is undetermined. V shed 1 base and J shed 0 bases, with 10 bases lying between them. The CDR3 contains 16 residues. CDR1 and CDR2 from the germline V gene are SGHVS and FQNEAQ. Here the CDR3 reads CASSLEGSSSYNEQFF. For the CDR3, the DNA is TGTGCCAGCAGCTTAGAGGGCAGCAGCTCCTACAATGAGCAGTTCTTC.

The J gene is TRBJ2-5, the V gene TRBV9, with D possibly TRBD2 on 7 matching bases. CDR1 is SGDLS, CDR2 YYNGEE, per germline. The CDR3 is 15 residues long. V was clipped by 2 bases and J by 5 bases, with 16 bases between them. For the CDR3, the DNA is TGTGCCAGCAGCGTTGGGGGGGGGCTGGTGGAGACCCAGTACTTC. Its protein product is CASSVGGGLVETQYF.

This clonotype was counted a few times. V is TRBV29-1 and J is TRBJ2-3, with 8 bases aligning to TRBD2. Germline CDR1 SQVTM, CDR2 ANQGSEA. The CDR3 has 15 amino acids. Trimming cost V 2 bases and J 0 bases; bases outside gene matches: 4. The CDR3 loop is CSVETASGSTDTQYF. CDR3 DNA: TGCAGCGTTGAAACGGCTAGCGGGAGCACAGATACGCAGTATTTT.

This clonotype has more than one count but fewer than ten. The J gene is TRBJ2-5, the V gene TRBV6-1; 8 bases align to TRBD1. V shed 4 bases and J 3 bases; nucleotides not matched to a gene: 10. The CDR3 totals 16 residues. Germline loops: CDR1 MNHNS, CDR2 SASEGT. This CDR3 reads CASSVGTGGDKETQYF. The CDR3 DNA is TGTGCCAGCAGTGTCGGGACAGGTGGGGACAAAGAGACCCAGTACTTC.

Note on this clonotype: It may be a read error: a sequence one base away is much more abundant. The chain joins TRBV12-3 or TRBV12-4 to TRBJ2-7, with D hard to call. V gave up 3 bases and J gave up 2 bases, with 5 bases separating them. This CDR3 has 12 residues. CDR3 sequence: CASSFTTYEQYF. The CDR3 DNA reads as TGTGCCAGCAGTTTTACCACCTACGAGCAGTACTTC.

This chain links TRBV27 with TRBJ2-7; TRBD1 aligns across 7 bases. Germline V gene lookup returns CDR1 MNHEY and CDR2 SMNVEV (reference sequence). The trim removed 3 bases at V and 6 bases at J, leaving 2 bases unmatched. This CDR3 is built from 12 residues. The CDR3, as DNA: TGTGCCAGCAGTTTCCCAGGGGGCGAGCAGTACTTC. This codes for CASSFPGGEQYF.

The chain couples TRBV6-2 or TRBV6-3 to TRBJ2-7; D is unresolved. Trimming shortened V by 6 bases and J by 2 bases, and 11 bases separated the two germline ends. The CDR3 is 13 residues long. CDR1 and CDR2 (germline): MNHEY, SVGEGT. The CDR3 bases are TGTGCCAGCAGATTTACGGCCACCTACGAGCAGTACTTC. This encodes CASRFTATYEQYF.

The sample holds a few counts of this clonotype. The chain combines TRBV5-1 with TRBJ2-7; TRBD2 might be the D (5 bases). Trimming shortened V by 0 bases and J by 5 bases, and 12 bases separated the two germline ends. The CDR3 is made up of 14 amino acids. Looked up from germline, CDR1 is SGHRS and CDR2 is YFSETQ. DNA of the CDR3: TGCGCCAGCAGCTTGGTTGTCGGGGTCGACGAGCAGTACTTC. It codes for CASSLVVGVDEQYF. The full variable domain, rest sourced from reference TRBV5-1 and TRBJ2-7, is KAGVTQTPRYLIKTRGQQVTLSCSPISGHRSVSWYQQTPGQGLQFLFEYFSETQRNKGNFPGRFSGRQFSNSRSEMNVSTLELGDSALYLCASSLVVGVDEQYFGPGTRLTVT.

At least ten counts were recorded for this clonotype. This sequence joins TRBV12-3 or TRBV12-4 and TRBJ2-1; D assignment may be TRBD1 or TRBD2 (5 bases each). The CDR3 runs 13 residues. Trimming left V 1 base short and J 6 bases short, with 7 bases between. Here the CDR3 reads CASSLGGANEQFF. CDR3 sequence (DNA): TGTGCCAGCAGTTTAGGAGGGGCCAATGAGCAGTTCTTC.

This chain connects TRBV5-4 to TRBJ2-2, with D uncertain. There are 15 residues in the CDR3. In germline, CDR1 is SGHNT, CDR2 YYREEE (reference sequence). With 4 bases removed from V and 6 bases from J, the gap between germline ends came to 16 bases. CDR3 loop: CASSRDLGVAGELFF. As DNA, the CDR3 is TGTGCCAGCAGCCGAGACTTAGGTGTGGCCGGGGAGCTGTTTTTT.

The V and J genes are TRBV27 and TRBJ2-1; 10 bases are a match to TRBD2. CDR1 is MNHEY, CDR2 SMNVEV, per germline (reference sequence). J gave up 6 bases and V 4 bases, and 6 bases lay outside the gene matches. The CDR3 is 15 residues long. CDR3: CASSSLAGGSNEQFF. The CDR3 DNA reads TGTGCCAGCAGTTCCTTAGCGGGGGGTTCCAATGAGCAGTTCTTC.

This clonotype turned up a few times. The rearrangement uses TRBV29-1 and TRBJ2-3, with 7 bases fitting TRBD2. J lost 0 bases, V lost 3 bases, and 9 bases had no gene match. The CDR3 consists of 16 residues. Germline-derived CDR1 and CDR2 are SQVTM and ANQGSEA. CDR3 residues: CSVDGVGGVSTDTQYF. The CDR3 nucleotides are TGCAGCGTTGACGGGGTGGGAGGGGTGAGCACAGATACGCAGTATTTT.

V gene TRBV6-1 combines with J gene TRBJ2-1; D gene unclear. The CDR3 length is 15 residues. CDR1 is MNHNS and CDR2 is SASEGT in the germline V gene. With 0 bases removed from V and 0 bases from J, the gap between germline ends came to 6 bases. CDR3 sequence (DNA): TGTGCCAGCAGTGAAGCGCGTAACTCCTACAATGAGCAGTTCTTC. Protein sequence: CASSEARNSYNEQFF.

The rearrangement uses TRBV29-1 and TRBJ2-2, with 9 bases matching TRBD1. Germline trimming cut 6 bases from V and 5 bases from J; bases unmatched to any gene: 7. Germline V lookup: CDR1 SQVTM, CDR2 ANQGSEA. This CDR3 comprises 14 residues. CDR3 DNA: TGCAGCGTCTCGGACAGGGGATTTACCGGGGAGCTGTTTTTT. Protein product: CSVSDRGFTGELFF.

The chain's CDR3 is CASSESGAGIEETQYF. The CDR3 DNA follows: TGCGCCAGCAGTGAATCGGGCGCAGGGATTGAAGAGACCCAGTACTTC. This chain links TRBV10-1 with TRBJ2-5, with D perhaps TRBD1 (5 bases). V was cut by 3 bases and J by 3 bases, with 17 bases left in between. CDR3 size: 16 residues. The V gene's germline CDR1 is WNHNN and CDR2 SYGVQD (reference sequence).

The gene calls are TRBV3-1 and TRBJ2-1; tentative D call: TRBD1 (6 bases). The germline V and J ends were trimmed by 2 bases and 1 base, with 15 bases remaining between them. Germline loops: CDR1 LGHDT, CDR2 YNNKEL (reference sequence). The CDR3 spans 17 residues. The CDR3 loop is CASSQWRQGKSYNEQFF. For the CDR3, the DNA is TGTGCCAGCAGCCAATGGCGTCAGGGGAAATCCTACAATGAGCAGTTCTTC.